Described below is a single T cell receptor beta chain sequence and its context. V lost 6 bases, J lost 3 bases, and 11 bases lay in between. Per germline, CDR1 DFQATT and CDR2 SNEGSKA (reference sequence). The CDR3 consists of 13 residues. This sample is drawn from a study of blood T cells in healthy people across ages. For the second PCR, which ran for about 6 to 11 cycles, a sample-barcoded 5' primer and a J-beta primer mix were used. TCRdb called the 5' RACE reads again in MiXCR, with one record for every CDR3 protein. The sample consists of 800,000 to 900,000 distinct CDR3 sequences, 62% of them appearing once.

The receptor comes from a man aged 30-40 years in good health. The rearrangement links TRBV20-1 to TRBJ1-4; TRBD1 might be the D (5 bases). The sample was blood. CDR3 coding DNA: TGCAGTGCCACCGACAGCTCTAATGAAAAACTGTTTTTT. Amino acids: CSATDSSNEKLFF.